This T cell receptor beta chain emerged from a study of blood T cells in healthy people across ages. The V gene's germline CDR1 is ENHRY and CDR2 SYGVKD. The CDR3 sequence is 14 residues long. The V gene end was trimmed by 4 bases and the J gene end by 5 bases; junction bases not matched to a gene: 8. A second PCR, run for roughly 7 to 12 cycles, used a sample-barcoded 5' primer plus a J-beta primer mix. Each CDR3 protein gets one entry after TCRdb re-called the 5' RACE reads with MiXCR. The sample shows roughly 1.5 million distinct CDR3 sequences, approximately 43% of them seen only once. Sequencing was carried out using blood. The clonotype was recovered from a woman between 18 and 29 years old in good health. The rearrangement joins TRBV10-3 to TRBJ2-7; TRBD2 aligns across 7 bases. The CDR3 DNA is TGTGCCATCAGTGGGAGTGGGAGGGTAAACGAGCAGTACTTC. Translated, it gives CAISGSGRVNEQYF.